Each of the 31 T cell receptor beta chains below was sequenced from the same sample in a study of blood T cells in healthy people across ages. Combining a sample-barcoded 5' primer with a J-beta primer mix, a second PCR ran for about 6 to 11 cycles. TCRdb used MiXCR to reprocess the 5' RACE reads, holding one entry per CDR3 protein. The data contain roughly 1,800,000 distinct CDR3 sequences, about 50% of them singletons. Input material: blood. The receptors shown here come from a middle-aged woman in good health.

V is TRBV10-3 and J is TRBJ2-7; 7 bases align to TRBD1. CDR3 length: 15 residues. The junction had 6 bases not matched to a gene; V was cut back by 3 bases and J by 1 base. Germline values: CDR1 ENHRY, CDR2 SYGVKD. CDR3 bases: TGTGCCATCAGTGAAATGGGACAGAGGTCCTACGAGCAGTACTTC. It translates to CAISEMGQRSYEQYF.

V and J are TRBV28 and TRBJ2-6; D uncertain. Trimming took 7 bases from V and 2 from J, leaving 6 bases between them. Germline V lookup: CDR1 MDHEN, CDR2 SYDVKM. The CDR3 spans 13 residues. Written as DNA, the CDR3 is TGTGCCAGCAATGAGCCTGGGGCCAACGTCCTGACTTTC. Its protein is CASNEPGANVLTF. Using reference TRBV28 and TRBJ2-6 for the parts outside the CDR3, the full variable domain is DVKVTQSSRYLVKRTGEKVFLECVQDMDHENMFWYRQDPGLGLRLIYFSYDVKMKEKGDIPEGYSVSREKKERFSLILESASTNQTSMYLCASNEPGANVLTFGAGSRLTVL.

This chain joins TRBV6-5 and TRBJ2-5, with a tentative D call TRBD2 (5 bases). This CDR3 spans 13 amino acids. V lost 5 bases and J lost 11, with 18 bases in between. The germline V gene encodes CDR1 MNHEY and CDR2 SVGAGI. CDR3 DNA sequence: TGTGCCAGCAGTGACCTGAGAGGGAATGAGCAGTACTTC. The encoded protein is CASSDLRGNEQYF.

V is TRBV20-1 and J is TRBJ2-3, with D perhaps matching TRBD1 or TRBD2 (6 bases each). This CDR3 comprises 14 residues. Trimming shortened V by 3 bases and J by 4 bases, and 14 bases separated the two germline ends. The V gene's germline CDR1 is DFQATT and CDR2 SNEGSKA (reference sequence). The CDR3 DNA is TGCAGTGCTAGCCCGGGGGCAGGCGCAGATACGCAGTATTTT. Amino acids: CSASPGAGADTQYF.

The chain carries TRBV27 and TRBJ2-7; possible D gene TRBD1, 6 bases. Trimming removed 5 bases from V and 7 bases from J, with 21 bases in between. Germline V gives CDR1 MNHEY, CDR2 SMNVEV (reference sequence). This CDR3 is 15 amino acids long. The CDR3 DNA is TGTGCCAGCAGTCCGAGCAGGGGACAACTGGGGGAGCAGTACTTC. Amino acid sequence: CASSPSRGQLGEQYF.

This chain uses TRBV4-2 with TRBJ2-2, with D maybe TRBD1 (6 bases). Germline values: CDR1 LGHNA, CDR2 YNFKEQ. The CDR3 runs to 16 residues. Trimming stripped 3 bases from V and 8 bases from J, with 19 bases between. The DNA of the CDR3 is TGTGCCAGCAGCCACCCCCCCGAGGGGGTAACAGGGGAGCTGTTTTTT. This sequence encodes CASSHPPEGVTGELFF.

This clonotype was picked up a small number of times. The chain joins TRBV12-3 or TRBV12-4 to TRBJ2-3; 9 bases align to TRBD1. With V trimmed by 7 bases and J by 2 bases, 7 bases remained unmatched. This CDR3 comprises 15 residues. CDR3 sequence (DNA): TGTGCCAGCATTAAACAGGGGGCACCCACAGATACGCAGTATTTT. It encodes CASIKQGAPTDTQYF.

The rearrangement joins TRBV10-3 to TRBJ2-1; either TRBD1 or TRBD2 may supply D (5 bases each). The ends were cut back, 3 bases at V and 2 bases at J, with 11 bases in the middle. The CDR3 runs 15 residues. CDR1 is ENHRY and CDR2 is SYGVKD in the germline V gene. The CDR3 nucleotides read TGTGCCATCAGTGATGGGGGAGCTGCCTACAATGAGCAGTTCTTC. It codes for CAISDGGAAYNEQFF.

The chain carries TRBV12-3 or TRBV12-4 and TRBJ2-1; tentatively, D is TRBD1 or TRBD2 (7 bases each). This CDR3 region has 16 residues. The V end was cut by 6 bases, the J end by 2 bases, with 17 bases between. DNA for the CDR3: TGTGCCAGCAGATCTACAGGGGAGGGCACCTACAATGAGCAGTTCTTC. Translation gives CASRSTGEGTYNEQFF.

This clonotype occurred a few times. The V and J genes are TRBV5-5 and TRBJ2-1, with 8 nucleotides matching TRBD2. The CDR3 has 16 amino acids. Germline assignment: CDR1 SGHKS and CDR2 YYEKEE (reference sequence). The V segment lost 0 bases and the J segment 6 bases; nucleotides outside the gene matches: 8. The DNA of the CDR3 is TGTGCCAGCAGCTTGGCGCAGGGACTAGGGTTCAATGAGCAGTTCTTC. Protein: CASSLAQGLGFNEQFF.

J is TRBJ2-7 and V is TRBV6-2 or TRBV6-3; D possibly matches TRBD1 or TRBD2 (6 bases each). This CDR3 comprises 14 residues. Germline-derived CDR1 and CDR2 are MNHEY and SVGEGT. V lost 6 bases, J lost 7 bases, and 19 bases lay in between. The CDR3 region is CASRKDGGVREQYF. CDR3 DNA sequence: TGTGCCAGCAGGAAAGACGGGGGCGTCAGGGAGCAGTACTTC.

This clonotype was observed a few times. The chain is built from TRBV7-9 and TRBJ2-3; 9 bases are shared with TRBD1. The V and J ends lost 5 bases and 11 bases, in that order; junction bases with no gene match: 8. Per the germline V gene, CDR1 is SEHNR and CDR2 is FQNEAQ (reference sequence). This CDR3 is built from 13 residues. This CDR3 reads CASSPEGQGGQYF. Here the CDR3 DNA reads TGTGCCAGCAGCCCCGAGGGACAGGGCGGGCAGTATTTT. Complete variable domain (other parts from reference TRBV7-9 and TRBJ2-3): DTGVSQNPRHKITKRGQNVTFRCDPISEHNRLYWYRQTLGQGPEFLTYFQNEAQLEKSRLLSDRFSAERPKGSFSTLEIQRTEQGDSAMYLCASSPEGQGGQYFGPGTRLTVL.

The CDR3 sequence is CSARDRAVGNQPQHF. DNA of the CDR3: TGCAGTGCTAGGGACAGGGCGGTCGGCAATCAGCCCCAGCATTTT. The chain couples TRBV20-1 to TRBJ1-5, with 8 bases that match TRBD1. Germline V gene data show CDR1 as DFQATT and CDR2 as SNEGSKA (reference sequence). Trimming cost V 3 bases and J 2 bases; bases outside gene matches: 6. The CDR3 has 15 residues.

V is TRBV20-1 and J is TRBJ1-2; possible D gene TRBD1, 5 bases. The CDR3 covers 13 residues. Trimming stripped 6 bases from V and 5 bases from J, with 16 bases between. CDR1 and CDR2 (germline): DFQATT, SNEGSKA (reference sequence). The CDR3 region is CSAKTAQAYGYTF. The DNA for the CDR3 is TGCAGTGCAAAGACAGCCCAAGCATATGGCTACACCTTC.

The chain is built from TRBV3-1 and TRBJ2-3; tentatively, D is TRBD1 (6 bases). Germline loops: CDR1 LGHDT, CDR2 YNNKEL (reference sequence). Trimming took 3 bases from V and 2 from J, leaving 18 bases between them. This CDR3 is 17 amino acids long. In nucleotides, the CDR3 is TGTGCCAGCAGCCAGTTAACAGAGGCAGGGGCCACAGATACGCAGTATTTT. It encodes CASSQLTEAGATDTQYF.

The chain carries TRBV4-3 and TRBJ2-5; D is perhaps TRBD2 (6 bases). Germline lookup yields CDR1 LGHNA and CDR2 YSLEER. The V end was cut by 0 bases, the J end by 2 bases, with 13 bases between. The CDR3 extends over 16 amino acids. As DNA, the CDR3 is TGCGCCAGCAGCCAAGATCGAGGGACTTATCAAGAGACCCAGTACTTC. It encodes CASSQDRGTYQETQYF.

The CDR3 loop reads CSASGLAGGMTETQYF. The CDR3 bases are TGCAGTGCTAGCGGACTAGCGGGGGGTATGACAGAGACCCAGTACTTC. The rearrangement joins TRBV20-1 to TRBJ2-5, with 14 bases fitting TRBD2. This CDR3 has 16 residues. Per the germline V gene, CDR1 is DFQATT and CDR2 is SNEGSKA (reference sequence). V dropped 3 bases and J dropped 4; count of bases not matched to a gene: 7.

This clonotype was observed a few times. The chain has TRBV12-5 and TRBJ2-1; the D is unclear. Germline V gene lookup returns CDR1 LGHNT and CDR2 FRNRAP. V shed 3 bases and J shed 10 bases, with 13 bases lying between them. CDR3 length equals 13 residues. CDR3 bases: TGTGCTAGTGGTTTTGGCCGGGCTAGGGAGCAGTTCTTC. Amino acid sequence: CASGFGRAREQFF.

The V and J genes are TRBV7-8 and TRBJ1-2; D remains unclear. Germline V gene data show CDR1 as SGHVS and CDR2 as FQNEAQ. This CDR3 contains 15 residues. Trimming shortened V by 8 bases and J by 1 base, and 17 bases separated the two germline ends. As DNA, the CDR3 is TGTGCCAGCTCCGGTGGTGGGAGGTTTAACTATGGCTACACCTTC. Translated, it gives CASSGGGRFNYGYTF.

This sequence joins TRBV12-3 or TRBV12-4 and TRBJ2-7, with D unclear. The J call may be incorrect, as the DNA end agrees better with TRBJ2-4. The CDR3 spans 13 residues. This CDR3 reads CASSLRLQNIQYF. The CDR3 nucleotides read TGTGCCAGCAGTTTACGCCTACAAAACATTCAGTACTTC.

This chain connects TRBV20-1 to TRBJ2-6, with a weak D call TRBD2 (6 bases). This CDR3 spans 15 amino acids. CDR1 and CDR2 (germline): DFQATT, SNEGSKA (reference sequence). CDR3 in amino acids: CINRRARSGANVLTF. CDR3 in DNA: TGCATAAACAGGAGGGCGAGGTCTGGGGCCAACGTCCTGACTTTC.

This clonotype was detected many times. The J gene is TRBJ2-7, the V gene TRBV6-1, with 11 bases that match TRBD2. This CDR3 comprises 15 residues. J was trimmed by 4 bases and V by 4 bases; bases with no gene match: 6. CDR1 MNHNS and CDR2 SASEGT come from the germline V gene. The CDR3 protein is CASSALAGGTYEQYF. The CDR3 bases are TGTGCCAGCAGTGCCCTAGCGGGGGGCACTTACGAGCAGTACTTC.

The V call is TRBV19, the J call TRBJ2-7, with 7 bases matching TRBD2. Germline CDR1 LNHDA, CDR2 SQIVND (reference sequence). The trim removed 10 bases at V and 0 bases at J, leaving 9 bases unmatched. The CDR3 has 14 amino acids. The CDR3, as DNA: TGTGCCACGTCGACTAGCCCGAGCTCCTACGAGCAGTACTTC. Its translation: CATSTSPSSYEQYF.

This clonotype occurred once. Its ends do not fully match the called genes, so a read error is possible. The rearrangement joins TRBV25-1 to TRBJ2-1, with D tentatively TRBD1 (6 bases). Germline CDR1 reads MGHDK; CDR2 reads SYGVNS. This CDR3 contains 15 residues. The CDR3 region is CANSDLTGIYNEQFF. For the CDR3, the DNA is TGTGCCAACAGTGATTTGACAGGCATCTACAATGAGCAGTTCTTC.

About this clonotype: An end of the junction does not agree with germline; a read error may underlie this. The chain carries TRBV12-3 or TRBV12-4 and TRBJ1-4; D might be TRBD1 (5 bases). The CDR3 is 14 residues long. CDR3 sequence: CASSLGGTNKKLFF. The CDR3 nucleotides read TGTGCCAGCAGTTTGGGGGGAACTAATAAAAAACTGTTTTTT.

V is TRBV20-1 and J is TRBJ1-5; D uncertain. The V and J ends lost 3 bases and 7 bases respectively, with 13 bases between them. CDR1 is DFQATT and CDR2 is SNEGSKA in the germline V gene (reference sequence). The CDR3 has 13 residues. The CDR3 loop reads CSASGSSEQPQHF. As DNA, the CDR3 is TGCAGTGCTAGCGGCAGCTCAGAACAGCCCCAGCATTTT.

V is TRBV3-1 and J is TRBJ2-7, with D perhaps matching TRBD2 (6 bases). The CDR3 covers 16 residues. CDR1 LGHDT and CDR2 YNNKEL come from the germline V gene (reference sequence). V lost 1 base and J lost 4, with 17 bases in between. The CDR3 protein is CASSQGSGGTSYEQYF. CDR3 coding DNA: TGTGCCAGCAGCCAAGGTTCCGGGGGAACGAGTTACGAGCAGTACTTC.

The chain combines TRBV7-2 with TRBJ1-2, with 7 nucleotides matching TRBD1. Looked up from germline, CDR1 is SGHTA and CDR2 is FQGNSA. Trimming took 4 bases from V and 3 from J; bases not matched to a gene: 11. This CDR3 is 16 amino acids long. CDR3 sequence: CASSSNINRGDYGYTF. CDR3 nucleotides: TGTGCCAGCAGCTCAAACATTAACAGGGGAGACTATGGCTACACCTTC.

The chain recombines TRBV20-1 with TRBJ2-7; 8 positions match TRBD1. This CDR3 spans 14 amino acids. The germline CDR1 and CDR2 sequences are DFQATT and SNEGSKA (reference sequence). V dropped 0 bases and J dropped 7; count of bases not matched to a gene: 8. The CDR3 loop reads CSARDQGAYNEQYF. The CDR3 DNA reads TGCAGTGCTAGAGATCAGGGGGCCTACAATGAGCAGTACTTC.

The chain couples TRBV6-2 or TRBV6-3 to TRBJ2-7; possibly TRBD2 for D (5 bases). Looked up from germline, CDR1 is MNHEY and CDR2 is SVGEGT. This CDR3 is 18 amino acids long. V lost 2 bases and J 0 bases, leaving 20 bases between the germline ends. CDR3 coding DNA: TGTGCCAGCAGTTACCCGGAGGTCTCAGGTTCGGTCTCCTACGAGCAGTACTTC. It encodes CASSYPEVSGSVSYEQYF.

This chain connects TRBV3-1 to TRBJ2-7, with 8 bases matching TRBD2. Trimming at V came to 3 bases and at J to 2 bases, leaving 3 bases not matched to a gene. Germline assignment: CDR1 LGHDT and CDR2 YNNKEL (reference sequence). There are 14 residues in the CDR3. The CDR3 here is CASSHLAGPYEQYF. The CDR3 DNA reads TGTGCCAGCAGCCACCTAGCGGGCCCCTACGAGCAGTACTTC.